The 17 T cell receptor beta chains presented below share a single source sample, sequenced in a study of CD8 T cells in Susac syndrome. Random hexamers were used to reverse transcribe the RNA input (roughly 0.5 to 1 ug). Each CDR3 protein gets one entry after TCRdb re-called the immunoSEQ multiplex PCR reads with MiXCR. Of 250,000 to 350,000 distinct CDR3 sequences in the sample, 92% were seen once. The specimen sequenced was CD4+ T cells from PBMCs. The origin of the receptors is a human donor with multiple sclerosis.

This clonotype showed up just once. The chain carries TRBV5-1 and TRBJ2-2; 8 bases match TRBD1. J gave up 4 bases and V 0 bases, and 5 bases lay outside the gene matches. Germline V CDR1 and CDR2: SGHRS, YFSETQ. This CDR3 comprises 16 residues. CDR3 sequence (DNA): TGCGCCAGCAGCTTGGATGGACAGGGAAGCACCGGGGAGCTGTTTTTT. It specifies CASSLDGQGSTGELFF.

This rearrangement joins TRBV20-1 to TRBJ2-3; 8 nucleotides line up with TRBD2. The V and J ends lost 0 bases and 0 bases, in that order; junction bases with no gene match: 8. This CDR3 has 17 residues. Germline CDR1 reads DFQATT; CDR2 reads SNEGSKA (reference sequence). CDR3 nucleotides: TGCAGTGCTAGAGACCCACCCTCTAGCGGGAGCACAGATACGCAGTATTTT. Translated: CSARDPPSSGSTDTQYF.

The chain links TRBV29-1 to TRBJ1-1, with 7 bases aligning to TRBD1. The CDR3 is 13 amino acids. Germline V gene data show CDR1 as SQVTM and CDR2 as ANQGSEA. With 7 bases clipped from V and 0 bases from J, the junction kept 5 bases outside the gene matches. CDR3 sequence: CSARDSMNTEAFF. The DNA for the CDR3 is TGCAGCGCACGGGACAGCATGAACACTGAAGCTTTCTTT.

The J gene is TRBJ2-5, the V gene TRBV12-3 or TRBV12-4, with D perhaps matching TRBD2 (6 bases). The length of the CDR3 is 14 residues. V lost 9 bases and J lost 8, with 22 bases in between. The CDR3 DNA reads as TGTGCCAGTACCAAGGGACTGGCAAGAGTAACCCAGTACTTC. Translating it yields CASTKGLARVTQYF.

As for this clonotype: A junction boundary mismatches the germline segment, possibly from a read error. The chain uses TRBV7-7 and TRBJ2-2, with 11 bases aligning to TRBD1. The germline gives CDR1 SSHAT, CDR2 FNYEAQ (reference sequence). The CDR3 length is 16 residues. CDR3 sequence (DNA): TGTGCTAGCAGCTCCGGACAGGGGGCGATAACCGGGGAGCTGTTTTTT. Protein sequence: CASSSGQGAITGELFF.

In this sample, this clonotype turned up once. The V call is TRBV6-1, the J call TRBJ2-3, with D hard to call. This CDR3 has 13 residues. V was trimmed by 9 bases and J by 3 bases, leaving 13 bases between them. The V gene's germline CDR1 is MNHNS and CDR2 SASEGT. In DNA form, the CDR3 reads TGTGCCAGGGCGAATCCTACGACAGATACGCAGTATTTT. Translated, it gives CARANPTTDTQYF.

CDR3 bases: TGTGCCAGTATACCCCACGGGACAGAAGGCCGGGCAGTGGGCTACACCTTC. Residues: CASIPHGTEGRAVGYTF. The chain employs TRBV19 and TRBJ1-2, with 7 bases aligning to TRBD1. Unmatched junction bases numbered 22, after V lost 7 bases and J lost 8 bases. Per the germline V gene, CDR1 is LNHDA and CDR2 is SQIVND (reference sequence). The CDR3 runs to 17 residues. The entire variable domain, with the rest obtained from reference TRBV19 and TRBJ1-2, is as follows: DGGITQSPKYLFRKEGQNVTLSCEQNLNHDAMYWYRQDPGQGLRLIYYSQIVNDFQKGDIAEGYSVSREKKESFPLTVTSAQKNPTAFYLCASIPHGTEGRAVGYTFGSGTRLTVV.

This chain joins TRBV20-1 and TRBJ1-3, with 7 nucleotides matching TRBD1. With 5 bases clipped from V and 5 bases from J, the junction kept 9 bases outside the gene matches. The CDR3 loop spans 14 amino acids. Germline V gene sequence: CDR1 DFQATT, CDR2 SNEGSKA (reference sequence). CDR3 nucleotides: TGCAGTGCTCACCAGGGGGGGGCCAGAAACACCATATATTTT. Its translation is CSAHQGGARNTIYF.

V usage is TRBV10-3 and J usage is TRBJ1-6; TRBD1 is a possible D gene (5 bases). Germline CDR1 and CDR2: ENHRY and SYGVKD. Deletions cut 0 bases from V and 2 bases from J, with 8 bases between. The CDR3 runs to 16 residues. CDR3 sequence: CAISESAGTYNSPLHF. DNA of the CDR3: TGTGCCATCAGTGAGTCTGCAGGGACCTATAATTCACCCCTCCACTTT.

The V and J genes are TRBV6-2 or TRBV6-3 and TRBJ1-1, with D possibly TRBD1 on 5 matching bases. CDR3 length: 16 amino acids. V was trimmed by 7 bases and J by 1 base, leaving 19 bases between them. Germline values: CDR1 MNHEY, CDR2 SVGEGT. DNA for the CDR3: TGTGCCAGCACCTACTCACAGACAGTTCCGAACACTGAAGCTTTCTTT. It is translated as CASTYSQTVPNTEAFF.

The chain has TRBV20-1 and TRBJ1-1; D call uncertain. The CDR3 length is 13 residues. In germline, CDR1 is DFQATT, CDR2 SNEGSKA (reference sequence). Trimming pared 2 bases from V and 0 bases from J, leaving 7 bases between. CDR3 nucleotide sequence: TGCAGTGCTAGAACACGGATGAACACTGAAGCTTTCTTT. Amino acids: CSARTRMNTEAFF.

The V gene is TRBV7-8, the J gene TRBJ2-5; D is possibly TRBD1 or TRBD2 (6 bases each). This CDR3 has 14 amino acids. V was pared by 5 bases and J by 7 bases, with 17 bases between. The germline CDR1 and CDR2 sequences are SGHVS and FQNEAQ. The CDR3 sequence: CASSPSGAGGTQYF. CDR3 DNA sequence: TGTGCCAGCAGCCCGTCGGGGGCGGGTGGGACCCAGTACTTC.

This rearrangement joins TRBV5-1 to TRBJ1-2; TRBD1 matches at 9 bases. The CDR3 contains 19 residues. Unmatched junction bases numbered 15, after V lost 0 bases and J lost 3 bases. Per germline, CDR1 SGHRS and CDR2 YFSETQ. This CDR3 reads CASSLDWGDTGGVDYGYTF. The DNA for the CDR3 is TGCGCCAGCAGCTTGGACTGGGGAGACACAGGGGGCGTCGACTATGGCTACACCTTC.

The CDR3 coding sequence is TGTGCCAGCAACCTGGGGGCAGAAGAGACCCAGTACTTC. Its translation is CASNLGAEETQYF. V usage is TRBV7-9 and J usage is TRBJ2-5; D is possibly TRBD1 (6 bases). The V end lost 7 bases, the J end lost 3 bases, and 12 bases lay between the germline ends. CDR1 is SEHNR and CDR2 is FQNEAQ in the germline V gene (reference sequence). CDR3 length: 13 amino acids.

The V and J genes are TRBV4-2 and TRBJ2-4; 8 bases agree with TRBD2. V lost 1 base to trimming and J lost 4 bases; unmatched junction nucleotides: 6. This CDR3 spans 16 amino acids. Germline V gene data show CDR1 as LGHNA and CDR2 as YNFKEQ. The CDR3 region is CASSQVSLAGKNIQYF. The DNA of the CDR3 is TGTGCCAGCAGCCAAGTTAGTCTAGCGGGTAAAAACATTCAGTACTTC.

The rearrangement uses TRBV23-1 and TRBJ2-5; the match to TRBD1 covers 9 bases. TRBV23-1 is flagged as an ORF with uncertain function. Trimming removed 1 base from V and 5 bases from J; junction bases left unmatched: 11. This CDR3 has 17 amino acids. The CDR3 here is CASSQYRRTGVSETQYF. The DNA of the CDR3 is TGCGCCAGCAGTCAATACCGGAGGACAGGGGTATCGGAGACCCAGTACTTC.

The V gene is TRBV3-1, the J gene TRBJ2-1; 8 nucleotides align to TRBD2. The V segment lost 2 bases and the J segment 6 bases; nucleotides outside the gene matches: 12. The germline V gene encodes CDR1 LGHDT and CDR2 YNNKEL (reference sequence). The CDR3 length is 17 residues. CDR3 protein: CASSQSLAGLGGNEQFF. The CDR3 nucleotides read TGTGCCAGCAGCCAAAGCTTAGCGGGGCTTGGAGGCAATGAGCAGTTCTTC.